This entry features one T cell receptor (beta chain) sequence. No cognate antigen has been identified for it. Base qualities are missing; no much larger clone stands one base away. The immunoSEQ Assay, a bias-controlled multiplex PCR, was used to amplify TCRbeta CDR3 regions from genomic DNA. As for the original processing: The number of nucleated cells in each sample was estimated by amplification of reference gene primers within the assay. To quantify the absolute abundance of each unique TCRbeta CDR3 rearrangement, sequence reads were collapsed and filtered. For each sample, productive Simpson clonality was calculated as the square root of Simpson's diversity index across productive rearrangements. As stored in TCRdb, this immuneACCESS dataset retains in-frame rearrangements with V and J assigned. A fraction of the clones does not appear; measured against another copy, unresolved V genes explain less than half of the discrepancy, and the remainder lacks a known reason. Clone size and the V and J calls come from that table; the DNA yielded D and trimming. The sample table records more than 150,000 clones; 84% of these occur just once. About 8% of the sample is taken by the ten largest.

These data belong to a study of blood T cell repertoires in COVID-19 (dated by TCRdb to about 2020). With respect to the entire study: The collaborator samples originated in the United States, Italy and Spain and spanned the acute and convalescent phases of COVID-19. The prospective study material was composed of cDNA or gDNA derived from T cells, B-cell-depleted T cells, or PBMCs. Deeply sampled blood TCRbeta repertoires from subjects exposed to, actively infected with, or recovered from COVID-19 were included in the dataset. A freely available public database, intended as a resource for researchers studying the immune response to SARS-CoV-2, is where the repertoires were released. The samples were drawn from two sources: the first 160 participants of the ongoing ImmuneRACE study, and over 950 subjects contributed by 6 global collaborators. Nearly every sample came with metadata listing a de-identified subject ID, COVID-19 status, age in years and sex. Where available, HLA class I and class II types were taken from metadata supplied by the sample provider and were not determined by assay-based typing. On the study overall, not on this receptor specifically: The quantity of clinical and demographic metadata differed by source and by participant and was supplied without curation.

In the prospective study, participants were about 18 to 100 years old, resided in approximately 22 geographic areas of the United States, and were enrolled through a virtual design. In the prospective study, cohorts were assigned on the basis of participant-reported clinical history obtained from a screening survey and a study questionnaire. Recovered participants in ImmuneRACE Cohort 3 were defined by two consecutive negative NP/OP PCR tests, clearance by a healthcare professional, or resolution of symptoms. Mobile phlebotomists in the prospective study collected whole blood, serum and a nasopharyngeal or oropharyngeal swab from every participant. Participants in the prospective study had the option to provide additional blood draws and questionnaires over a roughly two-month period. Before DNA extraction, prospective study blood samples were shipped either frozen or at room temperature. The V end gives up 4 bases and the J end 10 bases, leaving 21 bases in the junction not matched to a gene. From the cysteine up to the phenylalanine, the CDR3 has a length of 20 residues. The read is trimmed to its CDR3 DNA, 60 bases read in frame from base 1. Based on the germline V gene (reference sequence), the CDR1 and CDR2 sequences are MNHEY and SMNVEV.

The clonotype comes from a woman aged 45-59 years who had recovered from COVID-19. In this chain, TRBV27 is recombined with TRBJ2-1, with 14 middle bases fitting TRBD2. Sequences were obtained from PBMCs or T cells enriched from blood (not recorded which). The DNA sequence follows: TGTGCCAGCAGTTCAGCCATGACTCGACTAGCGGGAGGGCCGTTAGGGGAGCAGTTCTTC. This codes for CASSSAMTRLAGGPLGEQFF.